The 5 T cell receptor beta chains in this list originate from one sample, sequenced in a study of blood T cells in healthy people across ages. Using a J-beta primer mix together with a sample-barcoded 5' primer, a second PCR was run for about 7 to 12 cycles. Via MiXCR, TCRdb re-called the 5' RACE reads, giving one row per CDR3 protein. The table shows around 1.7 million distinct CDR3 sequences, with 25% to 30% occurring only once. The sequencing input was blood. Source of these receptors: a woman in her thirties in good health.

A remark on this clonotype: Being one base from a much bigger clone, this may be a read error. This chain uses TRBV6-5 with TRBJ2-5, with D perhaps matching TRBD2 (6 bases). Judging by the DNA end, TRBJ2-4 fits better; the J call may be wrong. This CDR3 has 16 residues. Looked up from germline, CDR1 is MNHEY and CDR2 is SVGAGI. The DNA of the CDR3 is TGTGCCAGCAGTTACTCGAGTACGGACTACAAAAACATTCAGTACTTC. Amino acids: CASSYSSTDYKNIQYF.

The chain couples TRBV5-1 to TRBJ2-2, with a tentative D call TRBD1 (6 bases). Trimming stripped 9 bases from V and 8 bases from J, with 11 bases between. The CDR3 sequence is 11 residues long. CDR1 SGHRS and CDR2 YFSETQ come from the germline V gene. The CDR3 DNA is TGCGCCACCCTGACAGGAGGGGAGCTGTTTTTT. This sequence encodes CATLTGGELFF.

This chain uses TRBV4-2 with TRBJ1-3; D call uncertain. Looked up from germline, CDR1 is LGHNA and CDR2 is YNFKEQ. The CDR3 is 18 amino acids. The V and J ends lost 1 base and 2 bases respectively, with 18 bases between them. The CDR3: CASSQGLLSLATGNTIYF. The CDR3 DNA reads as TGTGCCAGCAGCCAAGGGCTGCTCTCCCTAGCGACTGGAAACACCATATATTTT.

This chain connects TRBV5-1 to TRBJ2-5; 7 bases fit TRBD2. Germline V gives CDR1 SGHRS, CDR2 YFSETQ. The CDR3 length is 13 residues. The junction had 4 bases not matched to a gene; V was cut back by 6 bases and J by 2 bases. In DNA form, the CDR3 reads TGCGCCAGCACCCGAGCGGGGCAAGAGACCCAGTACTTC. This translates into CASTRAGQETQYF.

With regard to this clonotype: Mismatch with germline at one junction end may stem from a read error. The chain employs TRBV5-1 and TRBJ1-4; D unresolved. Germline loops: CDR1 SGHRS, CDR2 YFSETQ. The CDR3 has 14 amino acids. The CDR3 nucleotides are TGCGCCGGCAGCTTGCGGTCAACTAATGAAAAACTGTTTTTT. Translation gives CAGSLRSTNEKLFF.